These 13 T cell receptor beta chains were sequenced from one sample in a study of T cells in Graves' hyperthyroidism and ophthalmopathy. Amplified TCR beta CDR3 regions came from RNA transcripts. The HTBI primer set drove a first-round RT-PCR of the TCR CDR3. Each CDR3 protein is one row after TCRdb ran MiXCR on the multiplex PCR reads. The sample records about 290,000 distinct CDR3 sequences, around 15% being singletons. Specimen: blood. The receptors come from a woman aged 45-59 years with Graves' hyperthyroidism that later progressed to Graves' ophthalmopathy.

This clonotype was seen many times. The chain uses TRBV6-6 and TRBJ2-1, with D perhaps matching TRBD2 (6 bases). Germline loops: CDR1 MNHNY, CDR2 SVGAGI (reference sequence). The CDR3 loop spans 14 amino acids. The ends were cut back, 0 bases at V and 7 bases at J, with 10 bases in the middle. The CDR3 here is CASSYSPSANEQFF. CDR3 in DNA: TGTGCCAGCAGTTACTCTCCTAGCGCAAATGAGCAGTTCTTC.

This clonotype has a handful of counts. The chain couples TRBV30 to TRBJ2-1; 8 nucleotides agree with TRBD2. This CDR3 has 15 amino acids. V lost 3 bases and J lost 10; bases outside the gene matches: 14. Germline CDR1 GTSNPN, CDR2 SVGIG (reference sequence). The CDR3 DNA reads as TGTGCCTGGAGGGACTTTGCGGGAGGCCCAAACGAGCAGTTCTTC. Protein product: CAWRDFAGGPNEQFF.

Turning to this clonotype: A much more abundant neighbour one base away suggests this may be a read error. The V call is TRBV6-1, the J call TRBJ1-2; D might be TRBD1 (5 bases). The germline CDR1 and CDR2 sequences are MNHNS and SASEGT. This CDR3 contains 12 residues. The CDR3 bases are TGTGGCAGCACGGCAGGGAAGTATGGCTACACCTTC. Protein sequence: CGSTAGKYGYTF.

This clonotype has at least ten counts. The gene calls are TRBV20-1 and TRBJ1-6, with D possibly matching TRBD1 (5 bases). The V gene lost 3 bases and the J gene lost 7 bases, with 10 bases spanning the gap. Germline V gene sequence: CDR1 DFQATT, CDR2 SNEGSKA (reference sequence). The CDR3 sequence is 13 residues long. CDR3 amino acids: CSARDTPNSPLHF. The CDR3 DNA is TGCAGTGCTAGGGACACCCCGAATTCACCCCTCCACTTT.

This clonotype has a count of ten or more. The rearrangement uses TRBV7-9 and TRBJ2-7; no firm D call. V was pared by 6 bases and J by 1 base, with 10 bases between. This CDR3 comprises 13 residues. Looked up from germline, CDR1 is SEHNR and CDR2 is FQNEAQ (reference sequence). CDR3 amino acids: CASSSGISYEQYF. DNA for the CDR3: TGTGCCAGCAGTTCGGGTATTTCCTACGAGCAGTACTTC.

On this clonotype: Given a much more abundant clone one base away, this may be a read error. The chain couples TRBV11-2 to TRBJ2-5; 7 nucleotides agree with TRBD2. The CDR3 length is 16 residues. From germline, CDR1 is SGHAT and CDR2 FQNNGV. CDR3 bases: TGTGCCAGCAGCTCCCCTCTACTAGCGCTCCAAGAGATCCAGTACTTC. It yields the protein CASSSPLLALQEIQYF.

The chain combines TRBV20-1 with TRBJ2-5; D remains ambiguous. This CDR3 has 14 amino acids. The V gene's germline CDR1 is DFQATT and CDR2 SNEGSKA (reference sequence). The V end lost 2 bases, the J end lost 5 bases, and 15 bases lay between the germline ends. This CDR3 reads CSARPFTDGETQYF. For the CDR3, the DNA is TGCAGTGCTAGACCGTTCACGGATGGGGAGACCCAGTACTTC.

This clonotype has at least ten counts. J is TRBJ1-1 and V is TRBV3-1; no clear D gene. CDR1 LGHDT and CDR2 YNNKEL come from the germline V gene (reference sequence). The CDR3 contains 13 residues. Trimming took 5 bases from V and 1 from J, leaving 8 bases between them. The CDR3 reads CASSLIENTEAFF. The DNA of the CDR3 is TGTGCCAGCAGCTTAATAGAGAACACTGAAGCTTTCTTT.

Ten or more counts support this clonotype. The rearrangement joins TRBV28 to TRBJ2-7; 7 positions agree with TRBD2. V was clipped by 2 bases and J by 7 bases; unmatched bases: 5. CDR1 and CDR2 from the germline V gene are MDHEN and SYDVKM. The CDR3 runs 13 residues. Here the CDR3 reads CASSLQGSGEQYF. In nucleotides, the CDR3 is TGTGCCAGCAGTTTACAGGGTAGCGGGGAGCAGTACTTC.

The CDR3 nucleotides read TGCGCCAGCAGCTTGGTGCAGGGTTTGGGAGATACGCAGTATTTT. Its protein product is CASSLVQGLGDTQYF. This chain uses TRBV5-1 with TRBJ2-3; TRBD1 is a possible D gene (5 bases). The CDR3 sequence is 15 residues long. V gave up 0 bases and J gave up 5 bases, with 13 bases separating them. Germline lookup yields CDR1 SGHRS and CDR2 YFSETQ.

Ten or more counts support this clonotype. V gene TRBV29-1 combines with J gene TRBJ2-1, with TRBD2 matching over 12 bases. This CDR3 spans 16 amino acids. Germline lookup yields CDR1 SQVTM and CDR2 ANQGSEA. V trimming: 1 base; J trimming: 2 bases; junction bases outside the gene matches: 3. The CDR3 sequence: CSVEGLAGGTYNEQFF. CDR3 DNA: TGCAGCGTTGAAGGGCTAGCGGGAGGGACCTACAATGAGCAGTTCTTC.

This clonotype was seen at least ten times. V is TRBV28 and J is TRBJ1-3; D is ambiguous. This CDR3 has 15 residues. V gave up 5 bases and J gave up 4 bases, with 15 bases separating them. Germline CDR1 is MDHEN and CDR2 is SYDVKM. The CDR3 spells CASSPLVQAGNTIYF. The CDR3 bases are TGTGCCAGCAGTCCCTTGGTGCAGGCCGGAAACACCATATATTTT.

The chain recombines TRBV28 with TRBJ1-3, with D possibly being TRBD1 (5 bases). The CDR3 spans 16 residues. Germline loops: CDR1 MDHEN, CDR2 SYDVKM. Between the trimmed V and J ends, which lost 6 bases and 4 bases, there was a span of 19 bases. CDR3: CASRDLGGAQGNTIYF. CDR3 in DNA: TGTGCCAGCAGAGACCTTGGTGGGGCGCAAGGAAACACCATATATTTT.